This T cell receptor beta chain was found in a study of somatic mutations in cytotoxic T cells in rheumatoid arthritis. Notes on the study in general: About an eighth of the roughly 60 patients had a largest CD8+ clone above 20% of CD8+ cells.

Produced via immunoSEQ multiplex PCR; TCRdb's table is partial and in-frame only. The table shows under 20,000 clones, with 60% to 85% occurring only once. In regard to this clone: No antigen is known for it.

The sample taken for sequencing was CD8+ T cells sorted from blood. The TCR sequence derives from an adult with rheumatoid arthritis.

In DNA form, the CDR3 reads TGCGCCAGCAGCCCAATAGCGGGGGGGCTGGAGACCCAGTACTTC. Translated: CASSPIAGGLETQYF. V usage is TRBV4-1 and J usage is TRBJ2-5; 11 bases line up with TRBD2. CDR3 length: 15 amino acids. Losses at the gene ends were 4 bases for V and 5 bases for J; bases not matched to a gene: 6. Germline values: CDR1 MGHRA, CDR2 YSYEKL.